The following is a T cell receptor beta chain sequence with its context. Sample-barcoded 5' priming and a J-beta primer mix drove a second PCR of 7 to 11 cycles. TCRdb analysed the 5' RACE reads with MiXCR anew, one entry per CDR3 protein. The table has roughly 1,700,000 distinct CDR3 sequences, roughly 27% seen once. This entry belongs to a study of blood T cells in healthy people across ages. CDR3 length: 14 residues. Deletions cut 2 bases from V and 3 bases from J, with 11 bases between. Germline CDR1 is MNHEY and CDR2 is SMNVEV (reference sequence). Every sample gave at least 5 micrograms of total RNA when it was extracted.

This receptor was identified in a woman in her twenties or thirties in good health. The chain carries TRBV27 and TRBJ2-7; D may match TRBD1 or TRBD2 (6 bases each). Sequencing used blood. The CDR3 region has the DNA TGTGCCAGCAGTTTAAAGGGGGGTGGCTACGAGCAGTACTTC. Translation: CASSLKGGGYEQYF.